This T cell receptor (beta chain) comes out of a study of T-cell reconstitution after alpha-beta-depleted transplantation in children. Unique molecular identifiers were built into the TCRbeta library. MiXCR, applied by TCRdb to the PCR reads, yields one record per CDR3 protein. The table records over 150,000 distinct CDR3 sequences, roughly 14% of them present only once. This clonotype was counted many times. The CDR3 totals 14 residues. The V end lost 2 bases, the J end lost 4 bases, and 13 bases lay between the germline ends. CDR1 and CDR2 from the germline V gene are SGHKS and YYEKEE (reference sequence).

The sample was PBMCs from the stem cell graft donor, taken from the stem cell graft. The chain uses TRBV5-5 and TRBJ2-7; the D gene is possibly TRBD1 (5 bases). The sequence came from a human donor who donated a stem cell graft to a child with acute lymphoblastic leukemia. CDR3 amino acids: CASSFGATSYEQYF. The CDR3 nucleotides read TGTGCCAGCAGCTTTGGGGCCACATCTTACGAGCAGTACTTC. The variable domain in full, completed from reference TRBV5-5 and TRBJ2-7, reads DAGVTQSPTHLIKTRGQQVTLRCSPISGHKSVSWYQQVLGQGPQFIFQYYEKEERGRGNFPDRFSARQFPNYSSELNVNALLLGDSALYLCASSFGATSYEQYFGPGTRLTVT.